This T cell receptor (beta chain) was sequenced for a study of blood T cell repertoires in COVID-19. Study as a whole: The United States, Italy and Spain provided the acute and convalescent COVID-19 samples.

This CDR3 contains 13 residues. V shed 6 bases and J 6 bases; nucleotides not matched to a gene: 6. Data came from immunoSEQ multiplex PCR; TCRdb stores just in-frame clones and leaves some out. The table lists roughly 150,000 clones, 80% to 90% of them singletons. This TCR was recovered from a woman aged 70-85 years who had recovered from COVID-19. Sequenced: peripheral blood. The V and J genes are TRBV12-3 or TRBV12-4 and TRBJ2-3; 7 bases line up with TRBD2. The chain's CDR3 is CASSPGGVDTQYF. In DNA form, the CDR3 reads TGTGCCAGCAGCCCGGGGGGTGTGGATACGCAGTATTTT.